This entry lists 27 T cell receptor beta chains sequenced from one sample in a study of blood T cells in healthy people across ages. Then a second PCR, running about 7 to 11 cycles, was carried out with a sample-barcoded 5' primer and a J-beta primer mix. TCRdb called the 5' RACE reads again in MiXCR, with one record for every CDR3 protein. The data hold 700,000 to 850,000 distinct CDR3 sequences, with roughly 35% observed a single time. Material: blood. The receptors originated from a man aged 18 to 30 in good health.

About this clonotype: A single base separates this from a much larger clone, so it may be a read error. V gene TRBV7-2 combines with J gene TRBJ2-3, with TRBD2 identical over 8 bases. Germline V gene data show CDR1 as SGHTA and CDR2 as FQGNSA. Trimming cost V 1 base and J 11 bases; bases outside gene matches: 5. The CDR3 length is 13 residues. The CDR3 region has the DNA TGTACCAGCAGCTTAGATATAAGCGGGGGGCAGTATTTT. It is translated as CTSSLDISGGQYF.

This CDR3 is CASSTPRQGRPPDTQYF. CDR3 nucleotides: TGTGCCAGCAGCACCCCCCGACAGGGCCGCCCACCAGATACGCAGTATTTT. The chain carries TRBV7-6 and TRBJ2-3, with TRBD1 matching 7 bases. The CDR3 covers 17 residues. V lost 5 bases and J lost 4; bases outside the gene matches: 15. CDR1 and CDR2 from the germline V gene are SGHVS and FNYEAQ.

The chain combines TRBV11-2 with TRBJ2-1, with D unclear. This CDR3 is built from 15 residues. Germline CDR1 is SGHAT and CDR2 is FQNNGV. V was pared by 5 bases and J by 1 base, with 12 bases between. In nucleotides, the CDR3 is TGTGCCAGCAGCCTCAGCCGGGTGTCCTACAATGAGCAGTTCTTC. Translation gives CASSLSRVSYNEQFF.

This clonotype was counted a few times. The chain links TRBV3-1 to TRBJ2-3; 7 bases are a match to TRBD2. The CDR3 covers 16 residues. Looked up from germline, CDR1 is LGHDT and CDR2 is YNNKEL (reference sequence). The ends lost 4 bases at V and 4 bases at J; junction bases unmatched: 11. The chain's CDR3 is CASSPVWAGEADTQYF. CDR3 DNA sequence: TGTGCCAGCAGCCCAGTCTGGGCGGGGGAAGCAGATACGCAGTATTTT.

This clonotype was counted a few times. The chain combines TRBV5-6 with TRBJ1-6; D call uncertain. The CDR3 is 18 amino acids. The germline CDR1 and CDR2 sequences are SGHDT and YYEEEE. The germline V and J ends were trimmed by 0 bases and 0 bases, with 13 bases remaining between them. This CDR3 is CASSLVVGSSSYNSPLHF. The CDR3 region has the DNA TGTGCCAGCAGCTTGGTTGTGGGATCGAGCTCCTATAATTCACCCCTCCACTTT.

This clonotype was detected only a few times. The rearrangement uses TRBV12-3 or TRBV12-4 and TRBJ2-7; 14 nucleotides agree with TRBD2. The assigned J gene may be wrong: the sequence end matches TRBJ2-5 better. This CDR3 is 16 amino acids long. The CDR3 spells CASSHGLAGGQETQYF. The CDR3 nucleotides are TGTGCCAGCAGTCACGGACTAGCGGGGGGACAAGAGACCCAGTACTTC.

This clonotype was counted at least ten times. This may be a read error, as it is one base from a much larger clone. V and J are TRBV7-2 and TRBJ2-7; D call uncertain. The CDR3 has 13 amino acids. From germline, CDR1 is SGHTA and CDR2 FQGNSA. V lost 5 bases to trimming and J lost 1 base, with 9 bases between them. CDR3 region: CASSVGPSYEQYF. CDR3 DNA: TGTGCCAGCAGCGTAGGACCGTCCTACGAGCAGTACTTC.

The CDR3 nucleotides are TGTGCCAGCACCGTTGGTCGCAGGGGCGGGGAGCTGTTTTTT. Protein sequence: CASTVGRRGGELFF. The J gene is TRBJ2-2, the V gene TRBV11-2, with D possibly matching TRBD1 (6 bases). This CDR3 has 14 residues. V was shortened by 7 bases and J by 7 bases, with 16 bases between the two germline ends. Germline V CDR1 and CDR2: SGHAT, FQNNGV. Variable domain in full (rest from reference TRBV11-2 and TRBJ2-2): EAGVAQSPRYKIIEKRQSVAFWCNPISGHATLYWYQQILGQGPKLLIQFQNNGVVDDSQLPKDRFSAERLKGVDSTLKIQPAKLEDSAVYLCASTVGRRGGELFFGEGSRLTVL.

The chain recombines TRBV7-2 with TRBJ1-2; TRBD1 matches 8 bases. CDR3 length equals 15 residues. The V gene end was trimmed by 1 base and the J gene end by 2 bases; junction bases not matched to a gene: 3. Germline loops: CDR1 SGHTA, CDR2 FQGNSA. The CDR3 loop reads CASSLGHRGNYGYTF. CDR3 DNA sequence: TGTGCCAGCAGCTTAGGCCACAGGGGGAACTATGGCTACACCTTC.

This clonotype has a count of ten or more. This chain links TRBV5-1 with TRBJ2-1; 9 bases agree with TRBD2. CDR1 is SGHRS, CDR2 YFSETQ, per germline. CDR3 length: 14 amino acids. V lost 0 bases and J lost 8; bases outside the gene matches: 3. In DNA form, the CDR3 reads TGCGCCAGCAGCTTGGGGACTAGCGACTATGAGCAGTTCTTC. This codes for CASSLGTSDYEQFF.

The V and J genes are TRBV4-2 and TRBJ2-4, with D possibly being TRBD1 (6 bases). Germline loops: CDR1 LGHNA, CDR2 YNFKEQ. The ends were cut back, 5 bases at V and 9 bases at J, with 17 bases in the middle. This CDR3 comprises 14 residues. CDR3 amino acids: CASSVQQGNGIQYF. CDR3 nucleotide sequence: TGTGCCAGCAGCGTACAGCAGGGGAACGGCATTCAGTACTTC.

This clonotype was observed at least ten times. CDR3 in amino acids: CASWTGGSQQYF. CDR3 sequence (DNA): TGTGCCAGCTGGACAGGGGGTTCTCAGCAGTACTTC. The chain uses TRBV25-1 and TRBJ2-7, with 10 bases matching TRBD1. J gave up 8 bases and V 8 bases, and 6 bases lay outside the gene matches. CDR3 length: 12 amino acids. The germline V gene has CDR1 MGHDK and CDR2 SYGVNS.

The genes are TRBV9 and TRBJ2-5, with 9 bases that match TRBD2. The CDR3 is made up of 15 amino acids. Germline CDR1 SGDLS, CDR2 YYNGEE. The J segment lost 11 bases and the V segment lost 4 bases, leaving 15 bases of the junction unmatched. CDR3 in DNA: TGTGCCAGCAGCAAAGTAGCGGGGGAAGGATATGAGCAGTACTTC. Translating it yields CASSKVAGEGYEQYF.

This clonotype was picked up a small number of times. The chain carries TRBV7-2 and TRBJ1-4, with TRBD1 identical over 7 bases. The CDR3 has 14 residues. In germline, CDR1 is SGHTA, CDR2 FQGNSA. Losses at the gene ends were 5 bases for V and 10 bases for J; bases not matched to a gene: 10. This chain's CDR3 is CASSPTGDGGKLFF. CDR3 in DNA: TGTGCCAGCAGCCCAACAGGGGACGGAGGAAAACTGTTTTTT.

This clonotype was picked up many times. This chain links TRBV29-1 with TRBJ2-7, with TRBD1 identical over 9 bases. Germline CDR1 SQVTM, CDR2 ANQGSEA. V shed 6 bases and J 4 bases; nucleotides not matched to a gene: 7. The CDR3 is 13 residues long. In nucleotides, the CDR3 is TGCAGCGTAACAGGGGGCAGAGGGTACGAGCAGTACTTC. It is translated as CSVTGGRGYEQYF.

The chain couples TRBV4-1 to TRBJ2-1, with 7 bases matching TRBD2. The CDR3 has 14 amino acids. The junction had 4 bases not matched to a gene; V was cut back by 4 bases and J by 4 bases. The germline gives CDR1 MGHRA, CDR2 YSYEKL. For the CDR3, the DNA is TGCGCCAGCAGCCCACTAGCGAGGTACAATGAGCAGTTCTTC. Encoded protein: CASSPLARYNEQFF.

The V gene is TRBV6-5, the J gene TRBJ1-2; the match to TRBD1 covers 7 bases. The germline V gene has CDR1 MNHEY and CDR2 SVGAGI. With 5 bases clipped from V and 6 bases from J, the junction kept 9 bases outside the gene matches. The CDR3 has 14 residues. The chain's CDR3 is CASSTPGGGDGYTF. The DNA of the CDR3 is TGTGCCAGCAGTACCCCCGGAGGGGGCGATGGCTACACCTTC.

J is TRBJ1-1 and V is TRBV10-2; unclear D gene. Germline CDR1 is WSHSY and CDR2 is SAAADI. This CDR3 contains 12 residues. V lost 6 bases to trimming and J lost 2 bases, with 7 bases between them. CDR3 loop: CASRYQNTEAFF. The DNA for the CDR3 is TGCGCCAGCAGGTACCAAAACACTGAAGCTTTCTTT.

CDR3 nucleotide sequence: TGTGCCAGCAGCCCGCGACGGTCTACTGGGGCCAACGTCCTGACTTTC. Residues: CASSPRRSTGANVLTF. The chain joins TRBV7-6 to TRBJ2-6; D unresolved. The CDR3 extends over 16 amino acids. The V end was cut by 5 bases, the J end by 2 bases, with 13 bases between. In germline, CDR1 is SGHVS, CDR2 FNYEAQ. Looking up the rest from reference TRBV7-6 and TRBJ2-6 gives the full variable domain: GAGVSQSPRYKVTKRGQDVALRCDPISGHVSLYWYRQALGQGPEFLTYFNYEAQQDKSGLPNDRFSAERPEGSISTLTIQRTEQRDSAMYRCASSPRRSTGANVLTFGAGSRLTVL.

This clonotype was counted at least ten times. J is TRBJ2-3 and V is TRBV9; a possible D gene is TRBD2 (7 bases). V gave up 0 bases and J gave up 6 bases, with 14 bases separating them. CDR1 is SGDLS, CDR2 YYNGEE, per germline. This CDR3 is 15 amino acids long. The CDR3 spells CASSVGGGGKDTQYF. Written as DNA, the CDR3 is TGTGCCAGCAGCGTAGGTGGGGGGGGCAAGGATACGCAGTATTTT.

The chain recombines TRBV27 with TRBJ1-1; no definite D call. Trimming removed 8 bases from V and 3 bases from J, with 13 bases in between. The CDR3 is 13 residues long. Germline V CDR1 and CDR2: MNHEY, SMNVEV (reference sequence). CDR3 sequence: CASCTGRDTEAFF. The CDR3 DNA is TGTGCCAGCTGTACGGGAAGGGACACTGAAGCTTTCTTT.

CDR3 nucleotide sequence: TGTGCCAGCAGCCCGGGTAAGCGAGGGTACGAGCAGTACTTC. Protein sequence: CASSPGKRGYEQYF. The chain uses TRBV13 and TRBJ2-7; maybe TRBD2 (5 bases). The germline gives CDR1 PRHDT, CDR2 FYEKMQ (reference sequence). CDR3 length: 14 residues. V was clipped by 5 bases and J by 4 bases, with 15 bases between them.

This rearrangement joins TRBV20-1 to TRBJ2-1; 12 bases agree with TRBD1. The J call may be faulty, since TRBJ2-7 better matches the DNA end. The CDR3 has 15 residues. Per germline, CDR1 DFQATT and CDR2 SNEGSKA (reference sequence). The CDR3 region has the DNA TGCAGTGCTAGGGGGACAGGGGGCTCCTACAATGAGCAGTACTTC. Its protein product is CSARGTGGSYNEQYF.

In nucleotides, the CDR3 is TGCGCCAGCAGCTTATCCGGACAGGGAGGCGACACTGAAGCTTTCTTT. It encodes CASSLSGQGGDTEAFF. V usage is TRBV5-1 and J usage is TRBJ1-1; 8 nucleotides line up with TRBD1. The J segment lost 3 bases and the V segment lost 2 bases, leaving 9 bases of the junction unmatched. Looked up from germline, CDR1 is SGHRS and CDR2 is YFSETQ. CDR3 length: 16 residues.

The chain carries TRBV5-5 and TRBJ1-4; tentatively, D is TRBD1 (5 bases). The CDR3 is 17 residues long. V lost 0 bases and J 8 bases, leaving 20 bases between the germline ends. Germline V lookup: CDR1 SGHKS, CDR2 YYEKEE (reference sequence). The CDR3 is CASSLELLDGAEEKLFF. The CDR3 DNA reads TGTGCCAGCAGCTTGGAACTGTTGGACGGGGCGGAAGAAAAACTGTTTTTT.

J is TRBJ2-3 and V is TRBV5-5; a weak D match, TRBD2 (6 bases). The V gene lost 4 bases and the J gene lost 0 bases, with 18 bases spanning the gap. This CDR3 contains 17 residues. Germline V gene sequence: CDR1 SGHKS, CDR2 YYEKEE (reference sequence). CDR3 region: CASSVNRDSYSTDTQYF. For the CDR3, the DNA is TGTGCCAGCAGCGTCAACCGGGACTCCTATAGCACAGATACGCAGTATTTT.

The genes are TRBV7-2 and TRBJ1-1; the D is unclear. The CDR3 is 19 amino acids. V shed 0 bases and J shed 0 bases, with 20 bases lying between them. In germline, CDR1 is SGHTA, CDR2 FQGNSA. The CDR3 nucleotides read TGTGCCAGCAGCTTAGCTTATAGGGCCTCGACGGATTTGAACACTGAAGCTTTCTTT. Its translation: CASSLAYRASTDLNTEAFF.